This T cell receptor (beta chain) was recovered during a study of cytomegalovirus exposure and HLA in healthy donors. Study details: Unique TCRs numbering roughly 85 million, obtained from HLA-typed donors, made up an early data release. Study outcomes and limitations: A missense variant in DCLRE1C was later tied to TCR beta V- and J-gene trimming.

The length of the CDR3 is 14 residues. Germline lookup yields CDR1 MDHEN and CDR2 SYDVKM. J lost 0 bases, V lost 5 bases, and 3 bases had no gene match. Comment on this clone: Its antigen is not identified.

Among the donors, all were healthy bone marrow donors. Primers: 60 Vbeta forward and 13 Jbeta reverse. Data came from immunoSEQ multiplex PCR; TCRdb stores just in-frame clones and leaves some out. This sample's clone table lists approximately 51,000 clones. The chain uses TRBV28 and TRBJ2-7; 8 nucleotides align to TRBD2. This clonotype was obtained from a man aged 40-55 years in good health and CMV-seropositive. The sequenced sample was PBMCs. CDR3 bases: TGTGCCAGCAGTCGTAGCGGGATCTCCTACGAGCAGTACTTC. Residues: CASSRSGISYEQYF.